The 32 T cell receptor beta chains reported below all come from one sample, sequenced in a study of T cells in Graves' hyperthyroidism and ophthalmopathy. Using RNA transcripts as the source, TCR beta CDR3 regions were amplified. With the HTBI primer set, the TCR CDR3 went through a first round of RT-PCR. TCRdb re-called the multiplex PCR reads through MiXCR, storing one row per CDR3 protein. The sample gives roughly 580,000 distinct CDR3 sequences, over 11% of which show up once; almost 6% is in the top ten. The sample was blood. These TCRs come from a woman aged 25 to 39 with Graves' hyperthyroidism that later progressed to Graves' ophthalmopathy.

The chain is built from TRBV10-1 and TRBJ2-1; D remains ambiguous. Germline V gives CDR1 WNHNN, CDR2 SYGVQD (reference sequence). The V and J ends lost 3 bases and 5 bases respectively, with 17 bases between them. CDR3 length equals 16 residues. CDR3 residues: CASSDGLVLANNEQFF. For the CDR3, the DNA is TGCGCCAGCAGTGACGGTCTAGTTTTGGCCAACAATGAGCAGTTCTTC.

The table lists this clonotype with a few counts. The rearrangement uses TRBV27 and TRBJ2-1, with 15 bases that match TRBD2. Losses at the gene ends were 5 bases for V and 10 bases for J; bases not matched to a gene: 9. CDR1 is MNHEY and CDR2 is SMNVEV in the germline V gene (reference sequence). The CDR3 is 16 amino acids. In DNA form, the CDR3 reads TGTGCCAGCAGTAAGGGGACTAGCGGGAGGATCTGGGAGCAGTTCTTC. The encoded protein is CASSKGTSGRIWEQFF.

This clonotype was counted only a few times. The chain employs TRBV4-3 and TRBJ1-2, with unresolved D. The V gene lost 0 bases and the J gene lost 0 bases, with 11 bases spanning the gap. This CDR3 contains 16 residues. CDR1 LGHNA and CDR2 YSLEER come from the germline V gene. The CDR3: CASSQEARTANYGYTF. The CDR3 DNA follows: TGCGCCAGCAGCCAAGAGGCCCGTACAGCTAACTATGGCTACACCTTC.

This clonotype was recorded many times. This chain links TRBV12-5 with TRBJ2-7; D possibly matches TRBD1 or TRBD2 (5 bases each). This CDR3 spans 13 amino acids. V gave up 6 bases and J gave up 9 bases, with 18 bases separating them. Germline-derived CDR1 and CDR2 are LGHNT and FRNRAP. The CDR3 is CASGSGTVEGQYF. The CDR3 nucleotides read TGTGCTAGTGGCTCCGGGACCGTAGAGGGGCAGTACTTC.

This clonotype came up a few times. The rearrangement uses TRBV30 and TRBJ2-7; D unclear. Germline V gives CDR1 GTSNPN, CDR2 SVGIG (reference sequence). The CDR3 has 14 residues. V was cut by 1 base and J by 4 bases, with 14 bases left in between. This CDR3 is CAWSAVGVGYEQYF. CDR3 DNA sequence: TGTGCCTGGAGTGCAGTCGGCGTCGGGTACGAGCAGTACTTC.

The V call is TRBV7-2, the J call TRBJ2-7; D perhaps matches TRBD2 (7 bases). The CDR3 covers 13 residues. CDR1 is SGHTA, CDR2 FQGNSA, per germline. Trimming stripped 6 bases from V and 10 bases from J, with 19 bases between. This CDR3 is CASRFAGACDQYF. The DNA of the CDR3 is TGTGCCAGCAGATTCGCGGGGGCCTGCGATCAGTACTTC.

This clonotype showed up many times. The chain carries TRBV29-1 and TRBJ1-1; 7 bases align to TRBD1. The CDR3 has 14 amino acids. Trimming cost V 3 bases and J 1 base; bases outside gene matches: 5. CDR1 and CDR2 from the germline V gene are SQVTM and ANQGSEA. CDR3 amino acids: CSVEIRTGNTEAFF. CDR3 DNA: TGCAGCGTTGAGATTAGGACAGGGAACACTGAAGCTTTCTTT.

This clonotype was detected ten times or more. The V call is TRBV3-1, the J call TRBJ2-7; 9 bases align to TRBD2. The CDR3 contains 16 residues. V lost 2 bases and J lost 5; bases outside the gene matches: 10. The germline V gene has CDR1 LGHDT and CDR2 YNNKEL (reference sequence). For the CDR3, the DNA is TGTGCCAGCAGCCAAAGGGTTAGCGGGAGCCGGGACGAGCAGTACTTC. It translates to CASSQRVSGSRDEQYF.

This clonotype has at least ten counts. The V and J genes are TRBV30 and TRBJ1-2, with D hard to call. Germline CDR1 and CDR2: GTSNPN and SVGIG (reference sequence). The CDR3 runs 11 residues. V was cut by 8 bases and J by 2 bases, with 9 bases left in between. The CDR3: CARSTNYGYTF. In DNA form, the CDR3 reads TGTGCCCGATCAACGAACTATGGCTACACCTTC.

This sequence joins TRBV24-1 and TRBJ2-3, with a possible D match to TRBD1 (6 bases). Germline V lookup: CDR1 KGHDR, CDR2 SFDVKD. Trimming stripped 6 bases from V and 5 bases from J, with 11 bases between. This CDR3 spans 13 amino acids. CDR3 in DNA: TGTGCCACCAGTTACAGGGCCGGAGATACGCAGTATTTT. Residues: CATSYRAGDTQYF.

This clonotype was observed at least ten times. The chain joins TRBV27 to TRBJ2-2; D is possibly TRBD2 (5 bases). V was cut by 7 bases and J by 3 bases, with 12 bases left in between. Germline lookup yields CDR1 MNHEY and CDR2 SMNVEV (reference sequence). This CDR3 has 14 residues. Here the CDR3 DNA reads TGTGCCAGCAAGGTGGGAGTAGACACCGGGGAGCTGTTTTTT. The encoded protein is CASKVGVDTGELFF.

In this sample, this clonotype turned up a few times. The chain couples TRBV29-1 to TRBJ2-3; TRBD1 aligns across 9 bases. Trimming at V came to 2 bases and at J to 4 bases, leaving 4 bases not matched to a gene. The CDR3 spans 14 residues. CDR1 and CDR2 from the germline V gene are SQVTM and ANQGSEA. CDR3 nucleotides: TGCAGCGTTGAAAAGGACAGGGGCCCAGATACGCAGTATTTT. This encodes CSVEKDRGPDTQYF.

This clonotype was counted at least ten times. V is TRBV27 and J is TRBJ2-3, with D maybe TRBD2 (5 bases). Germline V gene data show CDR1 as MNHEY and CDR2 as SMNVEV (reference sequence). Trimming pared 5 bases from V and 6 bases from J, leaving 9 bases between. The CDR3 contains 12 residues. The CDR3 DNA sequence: TGTGCCAGCAGTCCCCAGCGGGATACGCAGTATTTT. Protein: CASSPQRDTQYF.

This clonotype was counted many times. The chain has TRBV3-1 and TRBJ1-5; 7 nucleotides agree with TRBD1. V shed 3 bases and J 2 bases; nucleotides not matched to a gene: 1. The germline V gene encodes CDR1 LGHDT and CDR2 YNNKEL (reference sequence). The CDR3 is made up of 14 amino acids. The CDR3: CASSHGTGNQPQHF. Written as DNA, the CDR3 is TGTGCCAGCAGCCATGGGACAGGCAATCAGCCCCAGCATTTT.

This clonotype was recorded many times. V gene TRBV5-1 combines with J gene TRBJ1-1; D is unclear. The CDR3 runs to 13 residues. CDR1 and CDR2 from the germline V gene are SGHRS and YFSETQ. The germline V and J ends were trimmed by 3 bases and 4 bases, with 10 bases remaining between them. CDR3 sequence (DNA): TGCGCCAGCAGCTACGACGCTGGCACTGAAGCTTTCTTT. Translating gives CASSYDAGTEAFF.

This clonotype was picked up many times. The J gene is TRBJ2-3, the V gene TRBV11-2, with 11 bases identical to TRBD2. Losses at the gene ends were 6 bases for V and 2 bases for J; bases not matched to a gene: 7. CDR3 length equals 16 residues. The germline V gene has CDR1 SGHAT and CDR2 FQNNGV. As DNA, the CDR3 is TGTGCCAGCAGACGACTAGCGGGGTTCGACACAGATACGCAGTATTTT. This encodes CASRRLAGFDTDTQYF.

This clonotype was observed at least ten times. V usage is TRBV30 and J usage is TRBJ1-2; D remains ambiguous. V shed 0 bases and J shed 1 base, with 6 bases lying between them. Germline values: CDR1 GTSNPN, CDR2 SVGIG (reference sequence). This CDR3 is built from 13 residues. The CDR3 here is CAWSVDRNYGYTF. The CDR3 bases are TGTGCCTGGAGTGTCGACCGTAACTATGGCTACACCTTC. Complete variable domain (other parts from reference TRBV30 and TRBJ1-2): SQTIHQWPATLVQPVGSPLSLECTVEGTSNPNLYWYRQAAGRGLQLLFYSVGIGQISSEVPQNLSASRPQDRQFILSSKKLLLSDSGFYLCAWSVDRNYGYTFGSGTRLTVV.

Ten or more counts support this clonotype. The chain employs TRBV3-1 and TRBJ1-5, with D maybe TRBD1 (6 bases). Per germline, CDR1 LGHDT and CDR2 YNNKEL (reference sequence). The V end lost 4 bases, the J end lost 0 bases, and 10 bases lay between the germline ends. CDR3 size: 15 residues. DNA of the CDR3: TGTGCCAGCAGCCCGACCAGGGGTAGCAATCAGCCCCAGCATTTT. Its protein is CASSPTRGSNQPQHF.

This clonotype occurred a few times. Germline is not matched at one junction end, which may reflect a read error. The CDR3: CASSLEELSSGTQYF. In nucleotides, the CDR3 is TGTGCTAGCAGCTTAGAGGAACTCTCGTCGGGGACCCAGTACTTC. V and J are TRBV7-7 and TRBJ2-5; no clear D. The germline V gene encodes CDR1 SSHAT and CDR2 FNYEAQ (reference sequence). The CDR3 is 15 residues long.

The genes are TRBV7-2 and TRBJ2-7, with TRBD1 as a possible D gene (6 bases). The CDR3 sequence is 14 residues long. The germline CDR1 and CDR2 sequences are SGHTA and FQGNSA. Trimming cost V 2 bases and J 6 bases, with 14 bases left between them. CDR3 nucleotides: TGTGCCAGCAGCTTAAACAGGGCTTCTTTCGAGCAGTACTTC. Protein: CASSLNRASFEQYF.

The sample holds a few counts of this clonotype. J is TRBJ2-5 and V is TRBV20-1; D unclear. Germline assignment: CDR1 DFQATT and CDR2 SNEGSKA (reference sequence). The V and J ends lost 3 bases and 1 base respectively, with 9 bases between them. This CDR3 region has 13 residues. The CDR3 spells CSARVVGQETQYF. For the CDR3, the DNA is TGCAGTGCTAGGGTTGTTGGCCAAGAGACCCAGTACTTC.

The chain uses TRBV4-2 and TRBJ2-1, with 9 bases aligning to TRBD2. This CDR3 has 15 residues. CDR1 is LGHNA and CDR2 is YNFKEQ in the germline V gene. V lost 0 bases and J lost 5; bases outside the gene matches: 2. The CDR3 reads CASSQDSGRHNEQFF. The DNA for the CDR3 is TGTGCCAGCAGCCAAGATAGCGGGAGACACAATGAGCAGTTCTTC.

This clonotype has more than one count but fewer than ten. The CDR3 loop reads CASSGGVGYGYTF. DNA for the CDR3: TGTGCCAGCAGCGGAGGGGTTGGCTATGGCTACACCTTC. The chain has TRBV9 and TRBJ1-2, with D perhaps matching TRBD1 (5 bases). Trimming shortened V by 3 bases and J by 4 bases, and 10 bases separated the two germline ends. CDR3 length: 13 residues. Germline-derived CDR1 and CDR2 are SGDLS and YYNGEE.

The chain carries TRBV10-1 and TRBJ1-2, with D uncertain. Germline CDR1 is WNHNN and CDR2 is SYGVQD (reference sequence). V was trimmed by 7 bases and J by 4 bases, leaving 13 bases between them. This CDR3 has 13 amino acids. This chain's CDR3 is CASNSKAFYGYTF. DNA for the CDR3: TGCGCCAGCAACTCAAAGGCTTTCTATGGCTACACCTTC.

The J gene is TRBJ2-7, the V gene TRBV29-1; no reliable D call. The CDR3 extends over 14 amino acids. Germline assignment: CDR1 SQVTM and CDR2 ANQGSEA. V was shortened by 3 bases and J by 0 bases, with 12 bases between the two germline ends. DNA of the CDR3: TGCAGCGTTGATTGGGGTTCAAGCTCCTACGAGCAGTACTTC. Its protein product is CSVDWGSSSYEQYF.

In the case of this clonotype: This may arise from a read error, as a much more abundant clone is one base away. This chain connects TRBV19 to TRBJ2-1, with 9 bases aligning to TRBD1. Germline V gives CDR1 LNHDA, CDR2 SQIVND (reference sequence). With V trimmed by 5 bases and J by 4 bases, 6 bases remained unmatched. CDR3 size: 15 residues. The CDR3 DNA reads TGTGCCAGTAGTGTAGTAGGACAGGGGTACAATGAGCAGTTCTTC. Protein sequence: CASSVVGQGYNEQFF.

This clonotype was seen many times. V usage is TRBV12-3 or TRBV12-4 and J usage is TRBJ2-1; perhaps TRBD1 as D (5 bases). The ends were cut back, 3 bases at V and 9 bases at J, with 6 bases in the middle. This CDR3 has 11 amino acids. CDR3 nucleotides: TGTGCCAGCAGTTTCCAGGGTGAGCAGTTCTTC. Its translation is CASSFQGEQFF.

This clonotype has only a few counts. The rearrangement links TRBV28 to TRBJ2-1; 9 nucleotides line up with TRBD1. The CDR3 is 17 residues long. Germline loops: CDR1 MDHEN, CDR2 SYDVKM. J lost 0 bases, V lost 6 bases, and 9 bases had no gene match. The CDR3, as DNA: TGTGCCAGCAGCCCCCAACAGGGGGCGAGCTCCTACAATGAGCAGTTCTTC. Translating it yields CASSPQQGASSYNEQFF.

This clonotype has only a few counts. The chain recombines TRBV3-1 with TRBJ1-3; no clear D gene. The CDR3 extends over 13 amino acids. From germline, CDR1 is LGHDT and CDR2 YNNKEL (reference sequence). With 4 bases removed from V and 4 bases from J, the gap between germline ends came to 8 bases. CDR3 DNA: TGTGCCAGCAGCCTATCAGCAGGAAACACCATATATTTT. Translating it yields CASSLSAGNTIYF.

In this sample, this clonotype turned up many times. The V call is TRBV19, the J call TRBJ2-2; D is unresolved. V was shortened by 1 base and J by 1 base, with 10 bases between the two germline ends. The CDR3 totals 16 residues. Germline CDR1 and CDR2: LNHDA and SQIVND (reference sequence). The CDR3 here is CASSIARQMNTGELFF. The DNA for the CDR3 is TGTGCCAGTAGTATAGCTCGGCAGATGAACACCGGGGAGCTGTTTTTT.

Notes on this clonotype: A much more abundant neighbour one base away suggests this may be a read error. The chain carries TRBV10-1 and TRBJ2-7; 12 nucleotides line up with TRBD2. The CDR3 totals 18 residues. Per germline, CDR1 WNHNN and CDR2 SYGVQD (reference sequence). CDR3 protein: CASSEPLAGGPIIYERYF. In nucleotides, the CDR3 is TGCGCCAGCAGTGAGCCTCTAGCGGGAGGGCCTATAATCTACGAGCGGTACTTC.

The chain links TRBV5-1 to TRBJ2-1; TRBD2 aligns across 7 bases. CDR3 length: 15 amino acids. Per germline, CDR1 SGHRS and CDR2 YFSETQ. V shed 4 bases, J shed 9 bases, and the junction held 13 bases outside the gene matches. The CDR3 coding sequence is TGCGCCAGCAGCATTAACGGGAGGTCCTACGGTGAGCAGTTCTTC. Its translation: CASSINGRSYGEQFF.